This entry concerns a single TCR beta chain. The antigen is undetermined. The data originate from a study of OX40 agonist ivuxolimab in advanced cancers. Study-wide points: The authors also found low normalized T-cell clonal expansion in some nonresponders.

Sequencing was performed with immunoSEQ multiplex PCR; in TCRdb, only in-frame clones are kept and a portion is missing. The table includes about 50,000 clones, about 93% detected once. The origin of this receptor is an adult with an advanced solid tumor such as melanoma, head and neck, liver or kidney cancer. Sequenced material: CD4+ or CD8+ T cells sorted from blood, taken in a trial of the OX40 agonist ivuxolimab.

The CDR3 is CATSYSSGANVLTF. The CDR3 region has the DNA TGTGCCACCAGCTATAGCTCTGGGGCCAACGTCCTGACTTTC. The J gene is TRBJ2-6, the V gene TRBV15; D not resolved. The CDR3 spans 14 residues. V shed 5 bases and J shed 0 bases, with 5 bases lying between them. Per germline, CDR1 LNHNV and CDR2 YYDKDF (reference sequence). Combining the CDR3 with reference TRBV15 and TRBJ2-6 gives the whole variable domain DAMVIQNPRYQVTQFGKPVTLSCSQTLNHNVMYWYQQKSSQAPKLLFHYYDKDFNNEADTPDNFQSRRPNTSFCFLDIRSPGLGDTAMYLCATSYSSGANVLTFGAGSRLTVL.